A single sample is the source of the 28 T cell receptor beta chains below, sequenced in a study of shared clonotypes between healthy human individuals (dated by TCRdb to about 2020). Libraries came from the immunoSEQ multiplex PCR assay. This immuneACCESS table, as held by TCRdb, lists in-frame sequences with V and J called but not all clones. Of the missing ones, under half trace to an unresolved V gene in checked studies; the others have no known cause. The sample contains about 1.5 million clones, approximately 97% of them found a single time. The ten largest clones capture approximately 1% of the sample. Material for sequencing was naive CD4+ T cells sorted from blood. The intended sense of this specimen's cell subset or site label: CD45RA+ positively selected. The receptors stem from a man under 40 in good health.

V usage is TRBV18 and J usage is TRBJ2-7; a possible D gene is TRBD1 (5 bases). V was clipped by 0 bases and J by 1 base, with 10 bases between them. CDR1 KGHSH and CDR2 LQKENI come from the germline V gene. There are 15 residues in the CDR3. CDR3 nucleotides: TGTGCCAGCTCACCACCATCGTCAGGGTCCTACGAGCAGTACTTC. It encodes CASSPPSSGSYEQYF.

This clone was picked up one time. V usage is TRBV4-3 and J usage is TRBJ2-1; TRBD2 agrees at 9 bases. The CDR3 covers 17 residues. Germline assignment: CDR1 LGHNA and CDR2 YSLEER. V lost 1 base to trimming and J lost 5 bases; unmatched junction nucleotides: 9. CDR3 DNA sequence: TGCGCCAGCAGCCAAGGCCCGGCGAGCGGGGGGAACAATGAGCAGTTCTTC. Its translation: CASSQGPASGGNNEQFF.

This clone was observed once. The J gene is TRBJ2-1, the V gene TRBV28; the match to TRBD2 covers 15 bases. The CDR3 has 17 residues. Germline V gene lookup returns CDR1 MDHEN and CDR2 SYDVKM. The V and J ends lost 6 bases and 0 bases, in that order; junction bases with no gene match: 3. This CDR3 is CASSRTSGRASYNEQFF. The CDR3 DNA is TGTGCCAGCAGCCGGACTAGCGGGAGGGCCTCCTACAATGAGCAGTTCTTC.

The rearrangement uses TRBV2 and TRBJ1-5; D is ambiguous. Trimming pared 5 bases from V and 1 base from J, leaving 6 bases between. This CDR3 is built from 13 residues. CDR1 SNHLY and CDR2 FYNNEI come from the germline V gene. CDR3 amino acids: CASSLESNQPQHF. The DNA for the CDR3 is TGTGCCAGCAGTTTGGAGAGCAATCAGCCCCAGCATTTT.

V usage is TRBV28 and J usage is TRBJ2-7, with TRBD2 matching over 7 bases. Germline V gene sequence: CDR1 MDHEN, CDR2 SYDVKM. After removal of 6 bases from V and 2 bases from J, the junction contained 13 bases not matched to a gene. CDR3 length: 16 residues. The CDR3 DNA is TGTGCCAGCAGCTCCCCAACAGCGGGAACAACCTACGAGCAGTACTTC. It specifies CASSSPTAGTTYEQYF.

The chain links TRBV27 to TRBJ2-6; unclear D gene. The CDR3 consists of 17 residues. V lost 1 base and J lost 0, with 10 bases in between. Germline V CDR1 and CDR2: MNHEY, SMNVEV (reference sequence). CDR3 coding DNA: TGTGCCAGCAGTTTATTAACACCGTCCTCTGGGGCCAACGTCCTGACTTTC. Translating gives CASSLLTPSSGANVLTF.

The gene calls are TRBV6-5 and TRBJ1-3, with 7 bases lining up with TRBD1. V lost 6 bases to trimming and J lost 4 bases; unmatched junction nucleotides: 9. Germline V gene sequence: CDR1 MNHEY, CDR2 SVGAGI. The CDR3 is 15 residues long. CDR3 DNA sequence: TGTGCCAGCAGGACGGAGGGGGCGCGAGGAAACACCATATATTTT. Its translation: CASRTEGARGNTIYF.

The chain uses TRBV5-1 and TRBJ1-4; D not resolved. CDR3 length: 14 residues. Germline V gene lookup returns CDR1 SGHRS and CDR2 YFSETQ. The ends were cut back, 0 bases at V and 3 bases at J, with 6 bases in the middle. The chain's CDR3 is CASSLEGSNEKLFF. The DNA of the CDR3 is TGCGCCAGCAGCTTGGAGGGTTCTAATGAAAAACTGTTTTTT.

The chain uses TRBV7-3 and TRBJ2-1, with 7 bases identical to TRBD2. The CDR3 contains 15 residues. Losses at the gene ends were 3 bases for V and 6 bases for J; bases not matched to a gene: 8. Germline CDR1 SGHTA, CDR2 FQGTGA. CDR3: CASSLVGGRGNEQFF. For the CDR3, the DNA is TGTGCCAGCAGCTTGGTTGGCGGGAGAGGCAATGAGCAGTTCTTC.

This clone was seen just once. The chain employs TRBV9 and TRBJ2-1; TRBD2 is a possible D gene (5 bases). The CDR3 is made up of 14 amino acids. V was clipped by 0 bases and J by 4 bases, with 8 bases between them. Germline values: CDR1 SGDLS, CDR2 YYNGEE. In nucleotides, the CDR3 is TGTGCCAGCAGCGTAGTCGGGGAATACAATGAGCAGTTCTTC. This gives the protein CASSVVGEYNEQFF.

The chain recombines TRBV7-9 with TRBJ2-7; TRBD1 might be the D (6 bases). The CDR3 is 15 residues long. CDR1 and CDR2 from the germline V gene are SEHNR and FQNEAQ (reference sequence). V dropped 1 base and J dropped 3 bases, with 13 bases sitting between them. CDR3 sequence reads: CASSLDGTLLYEQYF. The CDR3, as DNA: TGTGCCAGCAGCTTAGATGGGACACTCCTCTACGAGCAGTACTTC.

The chain links TRBV5-1 to TRBJ1-2; 8 bases agree with TRBD1. This CDR3 has 19 residues. CDR1 is SGHRS, CDR2 YFSETQ, per germline. Germline trimming cut 0 bases from V and 6 bases from J; bases unmatched to any gene: 19. CDR3 in amino acids: CASSLAFGTGSTPRNGYTF. As DNA, the CDR3 is TGCGCCAGCAGCTTGGCTTTTGGGACAGGTAGTACTCCGCGGAATGGCTACACCTTC.

The rearrangement links TRBV28 to TRBJ2-1, with D unresolved. The ends were cut back, 3 bases at V and 6 bases at J, with 21 bases in the middle. The CDR3 runs to 17 residues. The germline gives CDR1 MDHEN, CDR2 SYDVKM. The CDR3 coding sequence is TGTGCCAGCAGTTTCCCCAATATGAGTATGGGGTTCAATGAGCAGTTCTTC. Protein sequence: CASSFPNMSMGFNEQFF.

V and J are TRBV18 and TRBJ1-1, with 9 bases aligning to TRBD1. Trimming cost V 4 bases and J 6 bases; bases outside gene matches: 3. The CDR3 consists of 13 residues. Germline V gene lookup returns CDR1 KGHSH and CDR2 LQKENI. The CDR3 sequence: CASSLGQGSEAFF. The CDR3 bases are TGTGCCAGCTCACTGGGACAGGGCTCTGAAGCTTTCTTT.

V gene TRBV29-1 combines with J gene TRBJ2-1, with D possibly matching TRBD2 (5 bases). Trimming cost V 6 bases and J 6 bases, with 12 bases left between them. This CDR3 spans 12 amino acids. The germline gives CDR1 SQVTM, CDR2 ANQGSEA. CDR3 protein: CSVRANSNEQFF. DNA of the CDR3: TGCAGCGTGCGGGCCAACAGCAATGAGCAGTTCTTC.

This clone appeared once. This chain's CDR3 is CATSDRGNQPQHF. DNA of the CDR3: TGTGCCACCTCTGACAGGGGCAATCAGCCCCAGCATTTT. The V call is TRBV19, the J call TRBJ1-5; TRBD1 aligns across 7 bases. The CDR3 is 13 residues long. The germline V gene encodes CDR1 LNHDA and CDR2 SQIVND (reference sequence). Losses at the gene ends were 10 bases for V and 2 bases for J; bases not matched to a gene: 5. The full variable domain, with the rest looked up from reference TRBV19 and TRBJ1-5, is DGGITQSPKYLFRKEGQNVTLSCEQNLNHDAMYWYRQDPGQGLRLIYYSQIVNDFQKGDIAEGYSVSREKKESFPLTVTSAQKNPTAFYLCATSDRGNQPQHFGDGTRLSIL.

V usage is TRBV4-1 and J usage is TRBJ2-1; tentatively, D is TRBD2 (6 bases). Germline-derived CDR1 and CDR2 are MGHRA and YSYEKL. V was shortened by 4 bases and J by 7 bases, with 20 bases between the two germline ends. This CDR3 region has 16 residues. The CDR3 nucleotides are TGCGCCAGCAGCCCGCCAGGCCTGGGGGGTTGGAATGAGCAGTTCTTC. Its translation is CASSPPGLGGWNEQFF.

CDR3 sequence (DNA): TGTGCCAGCAGGCCGGCCGGGTATGGTCTGTCTGAAGCTTTCTTT. It translates to CASRPAGYGLSEAFF. The V call is TRBV28, the J call TRBJ1-1; D is uncertain. In germline, CDR1 is MDHEN, CDR2 SYDVKM. The CDR3 runs 15 residues. V was cut by 6 bases and J by 6 bases, with 20 bases left in between.

The CDR3 here is CASNMGITNTGELFF. The CDR3 nucleotides read TGTGCCAGCAATATGGGTATAACGAACACCGGGGAGCTGTTTTTT. V gene TRBV2 combines with J gene TRBJ2-2; D is uncertain. Deletions cut 7 bases from V and 0 bases from J, with 12 bases between. CDR3 size: 15 residues. The germline V gene has CDR1 SNHLY and CDR2 FYNNEI.

The chain carries TRBV15 and TRBJ2-1; 13 bases line up with TRBD2. CDR1 and CDR2 from the germline V gene are LNHNV and YYDKDF (reference sequence). The CDR3 length is 15 residues. V was clipped by 4 bases and J by 8 bases; unmatched bases: 5. CDR3 region: CATSIGLAGVDEQFF. The CDR3 DNA reads TGTGCCACCAGCATAGGACTAGCGGGAGTGGATGAGCAGTTCTTC.

In this sample, this clone turned up once. The CDR3 DNA is TGTGCCAGCAGCCGCTTAGCGGGAGGGCCGTCATACGAGCAGTACTTC. Translation gives CASSRLAGGPSYEQYF. This chain uses TRBV11-2 with TRBJ2-7; 11 bases line up with TRBD2. This CDR3 comprises 16 residues. J was trimmed by 4 bases and V by 5 bases; bases with no gene match: 10. CDR1 SGHAT and CDR2 FQNNGV come from the germline V gene.

This chain connects TRBV7-2 to TRBJ1-2; D unresolved. The CDR3 contains 14 residues. The V and J ends lost 5 bases and 8 bases respectively, with 18 bases between them. CDR1 is SGHTA, CDR2 FQGNSA, per germline. This chain's CDR3 is CASSPHPRGRGYTF. In DNA, the CDR3 is TGTGCCAGCAGCCCTCATCCCCGGGGTCGGGGCTACACCTTC. Looking up the rest from reference TRBV7-2 and TRBJ1-2 gives the full variable domain: GAGVSQSPSNKVTEKGKDVELRCDPISGHTALYWYRQSLGQGLEFLIYFQGNSAPDKSGLPSDRFSAERTGGSVSTLTIQRTQQEDSAVYLCASSPHPRGRGYTFGSGTRLTVV.

The V and J genes are TRBV5-1 and TRBJ2-1, with 15 bases identical to TRBD2. Germline V CDR1 and CDR2: SGHRS, YFSETQ. V gave up 6 bases and J gave up 9 bases; unmatched junction bases: 10. The CDR3 runs to 16 residues. CDR3 loop: CASTLGSGLAGGEQFF. In DNA, the CDR3 is TGCGCCAGCACACTTGGTTCGGGACTAGCGGGAGGTGAGCAGTTCTTC.

The chain joins TRBV18 to TRBJ1-1, with D unclear. Trimming took 2 bases from V and 2 from J, leaving 15 bases between them. Germline V lookup: CDR1 KGHSH, CDR2 LQKENI. This CDR3 is built from 16 residues. The CDR3 bases are TGTGCCAGCTCACCAAATGTAGGTCAGTTTAACACTGAAGCTTTCTTT. Translation: CASSPNVGQFNTEAFF.

This chain links TRBV7-2 with TRBJ1-5; tentative D call: TRBD1 (6 bases). Per germline, CDR1 SGHTA and CDR2 FQGNSA. The CDR3 has 16 amino acids. The ends were cut back, 5 bases at V and 2 bases at J, with 16 bases in the middle. The CDR3 DNA follows: TGTGCCAGCAGCGAAAGGACAGCGGGGGGCAATCAGCCCCAGCATTTT. Its translation is CASSERTAGGNQPQHF.

V is TRBV9 and J is TRBJ2-1; the match to TRBD2 covers 10 bases. V lost 0 bases to trimming and J lost 7 bases; unmatched junction nucleotides: 7. The CDR3 totals 16 residues. Per the germline V gene, CDR1 is SGDLS and CDR2 is YYNGEE. The CDR3 loop reads CASSVGTSGVKNEQFF. The CDR3, as DNA: TGTGCCAGCAGCGTAGGGACTAGCGGAGTTAAAAATGAGCAGTTCTTC.

The J gene is TRBJ2-7, the V gene TRBV7-2; perhaps D is TRBD1 or TRBD2 (5 bases each). The CDR3 has 15 residues. Germline CDR1 reads SGHTA; CDR2 reads FQGNSA. The V and J ends lost 1 base and 2 bases respectively, with 12 bases between them. CDR3 sequence: CASSLVRDLTYEQYF. CDR3 nucleotides: TGTGCCAGCAGCTTAGTTAGGGACCTTACCTACGAGCAGTACTTC.

The CDR3 protein is CASSLGPADDYGYTF. The CDR3 coding sequence is TGTGCCAGCAGCCTCGGCCCGGCGGACGACTATGGCTACACCTTC. The chain carries TRBV11-2 and TRBJ1-2, with no clear D. The CDR3 runs 15 residues. Trimming removed 5 bases from V and 3 bases from J, with 16 bases in between. The germline V gene encodes CDR1 SGHAT and CDR2 FQNNGV. Full variable domain (outside the CDR3, taken from reference TRBV11-2 and TRBJ1-2): EAGVAQSPRYKIIEKRQSVAFWCNPISGHATLYWYQQILGQGPKLLIQFQNNGVVDDSQLPKDRFSAERLKGVDSTLKIQPAKLEDSAVYLCASSLGPADDYGYTFGSGTRLTVV.